This T cell receptor (beta chain) originates from a study of a mutant IDH1 vaccine in newly diagnosed glioma. Study-wide background: Earlier treatment was radiotherapy, temozolomide, or both, with most getting both. Study-level results: Pseudoprogression seemed unrelated to changes in top peripheral T cell clonotypes. Immune responses induced by the vaccine were seen in 93.3% of patients, spanning multiple MHC alleles.

TCRdb's table, derived via immunoSEQ multiplex PCR, lists solely in-frame clones and lacks some. Among some 56,000 clones, around 92% were seen once, and the ten largest hold about 2.7%. Time point given: baseline, week 1 (first vaccination visit). Treatment denoted: pre-vaccination baseline after standard-of-care therapy. The donor cohort comprised cases of new WHO grade 3 or 4 IDH1-mutant, ATRX-lost astrocytoma. This clone came up once. The target antigen is unknown. This clonotype originated in a man aged 45-65 years with glioma. The sequencing used PBMCs, collected from a glioma patient treated with radiotherapy, temozolomide or both.

The DNA of the CDR3 is TGTGCCAGCACCCTTCCGGCGGGAAACACCATATATTTT. The encoded protein is CASTLPAGNTIYF. V usage is TRBV6-1 and J usage is TRBJ1-3; D gene ambiguous. V was clipped by 7 bases and J by 4 bases, with 11 bases between them. The CDR3 runs 13 residues. Germline CDR1 reads MNHNS; CDR2 reads SASEGT.